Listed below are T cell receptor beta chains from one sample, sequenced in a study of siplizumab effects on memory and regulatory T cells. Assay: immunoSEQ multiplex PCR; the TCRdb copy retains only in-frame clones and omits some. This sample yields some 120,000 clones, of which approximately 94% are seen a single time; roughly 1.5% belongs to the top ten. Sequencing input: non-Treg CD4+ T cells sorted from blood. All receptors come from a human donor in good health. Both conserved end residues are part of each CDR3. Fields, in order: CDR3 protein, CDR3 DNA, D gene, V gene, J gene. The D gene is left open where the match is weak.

CDR3aa: CASSESWNEQFF
CDR3nt: TGTGCCAGCAGTGAATCTTGGAATGAGCAGTTCTTC
d_gene: .
v_gene: TRBV25-1
j_gene: TRBJ2-1

CDR3aa: CASRADPVETQYF
CDR3nt: TGTGCCAGCAGGGCAGACCCCGTCGAGACCCAGTACTTC
d_gene: .
v_gene: TRBV25-1
j_gene: TRBJ2-5

CDR3aa: CASSDMTTGGDEQYF
CDR3nt: TGTGCCAGCTCAGACATGACGACAGGGGGGGACGAGCAGTACTTC
d_gene: TRBD1
v_gene: TRBV18
j_gene: TRBJ2-7

CDR3aa: CASIPTVGGGTGELFF
CDR3nt: TGTGCCAGCATCCCGACGGTGGGGGGGGGCACCGGGGAGCTGTTTTTT
d_gene: TRBD2
v_gene: TRBV2
j_gene: TRBJ2-2

CDR3aa: CASSFGISNQPQHF
CDR3nt: TGTGCCAGCAGTTTCGGAATTAGCAATCAGCCCCAGCATTTT
d_gene: .
v_gene: TRBV27
j_gene: TRBJ1-5

CDR3aa: CASSLRGTSGSNEQFF
CDR3nt: TGTGCCAGCAGCTTGAGGGGGACTAGCGGGAGTAATGAGCAGTTCTTC
d_gene: TRBD2
v_gene: TRBV7-8
j_gene: TRBJ2-1

CDR3aa: CASSGTGLNYGYTF
CDR3nt: TGTGCCAGCAGCGGGACAGGTCTCAACTATGGCTACACCTTC
d_gene: TRBD1
v_gene: TRBV9
j_gene: TRBJ1-2

CDR3aa: CASSDAGTRVFF
CDR3nt: TGTGCCAGCAGCGATGCCGGGACGCGGGTTTTCTTT
d_gene: .
v_gene: TRBV9
j_gene: TRBJ1-1

CDR3aa: CASTIRGAGTGELFF
CDR3nt: TGTGCCAGCACGATTCGGGGGGCTGGCACCGGGGAGCTGTTTTTT
d_gene: .
v_gene: TRBV27
j_gene: TRBJ2-2

CDR3aa: CASSLMDSSFNEQFF
CDR3nt: TGTGCCAGCAGTTTAATGGACAGTTCCTTCAATGAGCAGTTCTTC
d_gene: .
v_gene: TRBV27
j_gene: TRBJ2-1

CDR3aa: CASSAGHSASGTYGYTF
CDR3nt: TGTGCCAGTAGTGCCGGACACTCTGCGTCGGGTACATATGGCTACACCTTC
d_gene: .
v_gene: TRBV19
j_gene: TRBJ1-2

CDR3aa: CASSLDTGAGSPLHF
CDR3nt: TGCGCCAGCAGCTTGGACACGGGGGCAGGATCACCCCTCCACTTT
d_gene: .
v_gene: TRBV5-1
j_gene: TRBJ1-6